This TCR beta chain comes out of a study of vaccination and CD4 T cells after COVID-19. Oncomine TCR Beta short-read sequencing was applied to DNA from cultured CD4+ T cells. TCRdb analysed the PCR reads with MiXCR anew, one entry per CDR3 protein. This repertoire shows 10,000 or so distinct CDR3 sequences, approximately 50% found once; its top ten account for roughly 33%. Turning to this clonotype: Its matching antigen is unknown.

The CDR3 extends over 14 amino acids. Trimming stripped 9 bases from V and 7 bases from J, with 19 bases between. Germline CDR1 MNHNS, CDR2 SASEGT. Treatment meaning: 10-day PBMC culture with coronavirus spike peptide pools or control peptides (ViraFEST assay). V and J are TRBV6-1 and TRBJ1-5; D may be TRBD1 (6 bases). Sequencing used CD4+ T cells from blood, cultured in vitro. The receptor was derived from a human donor who had recovered from COVID-19. The CDR3 spells CASRGGGSTQPQHF. CDR3 DNA sequence: TGTGCCAGTCGGGGAGGGGGGTCGACCCAGCCCCAGCATTTT.